This record covers a single TCR beta chain. Ten or more counts support this clonotype. The antigen it recognizes is unknown. Base quality data are lacking; no much larger clone is found one base away. The TCR beta CDR3 regions were amplified from the RNA transcripts. For the first round of RT-PCR on the TCR CDR3, the HTBI primer set was used together with the Qiagen OneStep RT-PCR kit. Libraries were constructed in a second round of multiplex PCR, after which size selection and purification were performed. Libraries were sequenced paired-end with 100 bp reads on an Illumina HiSeq2000. As for the authors' bioinformatics: Raw data were processed with SOAPnuke, discarding reads with adapters, uncalled bases, mean Phred below 15, or no exact constant-primer or identifier match. COPE v1.2.5 was used to merge high-quality paired reads, and clonotypes were defined as unique nucleotide sequences. MiTCR v1.1 was used to align the clonotypes against IMGT TRBV, TRBD and TRBJ reference segments. Analysis was restricted to V-J combinations with a frequency above 0.0001, which covered 99.2% of repertoires. A TCS score was defined as the ratio between F50 (clonal expansion) and ExV (chaos), using BLOSUM62-based TCRdist between CDR3 peptides within each V-J. Welch's t-statistics and random forest reduced fewer than 550 V-J features to 13, which were used in a naive Bayes classifier (R e1071). The raw public data were reprocessed by TCRdb itself: fastp quality trimming at Q25, MiXCR clonotype calling, in-frame beta chains only. Duplicate CDR3 protein sequences are folded into a single record with the most common DNA and genes. These V and J calls rely on TCRdb rather than the paper's analysis. The table for this sample lists about 320,000 distinct CDR3 sequences; roughly 17% of them were counted only once. Around 33% of the sample comes from the top ten.

The sample is drawn from a study of T cells in Graves' hyperthyroidism and ophthalmopathy (dated by TCRdb to between 2018 and 2021). Context from the whole study: Peripheral blood samples were taken at the time of initial diagnosis, prior to any treatment. TCR V-J signatures able to tell the groups apart were searched for in a discovery cohort of 90 to 100 patients, of whom around 42 had Graves' ophthalmopathy and around 56 had stable Graves' hyperthyroidism. An independent validation cohort of fewer than 20 hyperthyroidism patients and approximately 16 patients who later progressed to ophthalmopathy tested prospective prediction of ophthalmopathy. The study also compared thyroid tissue and blood T-cell repertoires from about 6 Graves' hyperthyroidism patients. Following sampling, methimazole starting at 30 mg daily was given to hyperthyroidism patients, and high-dose intravenous methylprednisolone was given to ophthalmopathy patients. For training and testing, the 80 to 100 patients in the discovery cohort were randomly divided in a 7:3 ratio. According to the paper, TCR Vbeta CDR3 sequencing was carried out on over 130 peripheral blood samples, which came from under 50 ophthalmopathy, around 75 hyperthyroidism and approximately 17 progressor patients.

Overall study outcomes, separate from this receptor: No statistical method was used to set the sample size in advance, and investigators knew the group allocation. A model built on a 13 V-J signature distinguished ophthalmopathy from stable hyperthyroidism, reaching roughly 88% sensitivity and about 81% specificity in cross-validation and 80%/75% in testing. In validation, progression to ophthalmopathy was predicted by the model with 55% to 71% sensitivity and around 75% specificity, a median of approximately 6.5 months before onset. Most expanded thyroid clonotypes (frequency above 0.001) were also detected in blood, a finding suggesting that blood repertoires may reflect thyroid immune responses.

Stable Graves' hyperthyroidism was defined as no progression to ophthalmopathy during 18 months of follow-up. The hyperthyroidism patients were between 18 and 65 years old and newly diagnosed, with a disease duration of less than 2 months. Any patient with an uncontrolled infection, another autoimmune disease, pregnancy or lactation was excluded. Diagnoses were based on clinical symptoms, serum thyroxine and TRAb, thyroid ultrasound and orbital computed tomography. PBMCs were separated from under 12 ml of fresh peripheral blood using Ficoll-Paque density gradient centrifugation. Total RNA was extracted with Trizol reagent, and quality was checked on an Agilent 2100 Bioanalyzer. V drops 3 bases and J drops 3 bases, leaving 13 bases in between. From the cysteine up to the phenylalanine, the CDR3 has a length of 15 residues. The sequence is cut down to CDR3 DNA, 45 bases in frame from base 1. CDR1 and CDR2 (SGHAT, FQNNGV) derive from the germline V gene.

Rearrangement joined TRBV11-2 to TRBJ2-3; the D element might be TRBD1 or TRBD2, as each aligns at 5 bases. Sequencing input: blood. This clonotype was sampled from a man aged 25-45 years with Graves' hyperthyroidism. The CDR3: CASSFGGVWTDTQYF. The DNA reads TGTGCCAGCAGCTTTGGGGGAGTATGGACAGATACGCAGTATTTT.